This T cell receptor beta chain was recorded in a study of neurological immune-mediated disorders. Study results and limitations: The absence of any CDR3 amino acid sequence shared by expanded clones across subjects suggests that repertoires were private in all groups. Whereas HTLV-1-associated myelopathy showed the most TCR clonal expansion, multiple sclerosis showed the least, with levels below those of healthy controls.

This clonotype was seen many times. Its antigen is not known. Synthesis of cDNA was performed by 5'RACE using 10-nucleotide random UMIs. Sequencing of 15-18 subjects in each run yielded over 200 million TCR-beta sequences. MiXCR, applied by TCRdb to the 5' RACE reads, yields one record per CDR3 protein. There are 33,000 or so distinct CDR3 sequences in the sample; around 7.8% occur only once, and around 4% lies in the top ten. Source material: PBMCs. The clonotype was recovered from a woman between 35 and 50 years old in good health.

CDR3: CASSLGQHNEQFF. In DNA form, the CDR3 reads TGCGCCAGCAGCTTGGGGCAGCATAATGAGCAGTTCTTC. This chain connects TRBV5-1 to TRBJ2-1; D not certain. CDR3 length: 13 residues. CDR1 SGHRS and CDR2 YFSETQ come from the germline V gene. V gave up 0 bases and J gave up 7 bases, with 8 bases separating them.